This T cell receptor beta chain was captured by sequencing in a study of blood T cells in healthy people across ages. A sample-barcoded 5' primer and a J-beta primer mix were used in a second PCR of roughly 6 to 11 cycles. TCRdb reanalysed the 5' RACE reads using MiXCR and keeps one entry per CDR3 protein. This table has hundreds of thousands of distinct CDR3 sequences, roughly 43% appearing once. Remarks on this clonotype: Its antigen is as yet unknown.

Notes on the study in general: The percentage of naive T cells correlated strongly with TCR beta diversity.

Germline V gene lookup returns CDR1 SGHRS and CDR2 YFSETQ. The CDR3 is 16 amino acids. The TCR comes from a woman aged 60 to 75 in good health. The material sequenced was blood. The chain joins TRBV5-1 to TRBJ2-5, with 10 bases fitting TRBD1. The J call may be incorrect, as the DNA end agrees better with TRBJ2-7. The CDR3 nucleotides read TGCGCCAGCAGCTTGGCCCCGGGACAGGGGCTCTTCGAGCAGTACTTC. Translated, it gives CASSLAPGQGLFEQYF.